This TCR beta chain originates from a study of CD8 T cells in Susac syndrome (dated by TCRdb to between 2017 and 2020). As for the study more broadly: The study used repertoire sequencing to test whether antigen drove CD8+ T cell activation and differentiation in Susac syndrome.

Peripheral blood CD8+ and CD4+ T cells from healthy donors, Susac syndrome patients and multiple sclerosis patients were profiled using high-throughput TCR beta sequencing. Healthy donors were included as age- and sex-matched controls. Bulk CD8+ and CD4+ T cells were purified by magnetic negative isolation, whereas CD8+ TEMRA cells were enriched by FACS. Blood was drawn into EDTA tubes, processed within 24 hours, and PBMCs were isolated by density gradient centrifugation. PBMCs intended for TCR sequencing were cryopreserved in liquid nitrogen and were subsequently thawed in a 37 degrees C water bath. A purity of at least 90% was achieved for sorted or isolated CD4+, CD8+ and CD8+ TEMRA cells. In regard to this clonotype: Its target antigen remains unknown. No much larger clone exists at a distance of one base, and base qualities are not known.

The study at large found these results: The number of individuals in the TCR sequencing and HLA analysis was recognized as being relatively small.

RNA was extracted using the RNeasy kit, and about 0.45 to 1 microgram was reverse transcribed with random hexamers. The immunoSEQ multiplex PCR assay, which covers 54 Vbeta and 13 Jbeta segments, was used to amplify TCR beta CDR3 regions. Bias from PCR amplification was corrected by using a synthetic template baseline for primer optimization and for computational correction. The authors' pipeline ran thus. Reads were annotated to V, D and J genes according to IMGT and were analyzed with immunoSEQ Analyzer, with only productive sequences retained. Clonality was calculated as one minus the Shannon entropy normalized by log2 of the number of productive unique sequences. For each patient and control, public and private clones were evaluated among the 100 most prevalent clones. Susac-specific clones were defined as absent from healthy and MS cohorts, 850 to 1,300 published viral clones and other ImmuneACCESS disease sequences. TCRdb trimmed public reads at Q25 via fastp, called clones via MiXCR and kept in-frame beta chains. Rows merge per CDR3 protein into single entries with the most common DNA and genes. The V and J calls come from TCRdb's annotation, not from the publication. Within this sample are approximately 150,000 distinct CDR3 sequences, with approximately 95% of them counted one time only. The ten largest account for approximately 0.08% of the sample.

V sheds 6 bases and J sheds 2 bases, leaving 6 bases between their ends. Spanning cysteine to phenylalanine, the CDR3 consists of 12 amino acids. Just the 36-base CDR3 DNA is kept, in frame starting at base 1. The germline V gene supplies CDR1 MNHNS and CDR2 SASEGT. The TCR sequence derives from a human donor in good health. Here the chain combines TRBV6-1 and TRBJ2-3; no confident D gene assignment can be made. Material for sequencing was CD4+ T cells from PBMCs. The CDR3 is CASSINTDTQYF. The DNA sequence is given as TGTGCCAGCAGCATAAACACAGATACGCAGTATTTT.